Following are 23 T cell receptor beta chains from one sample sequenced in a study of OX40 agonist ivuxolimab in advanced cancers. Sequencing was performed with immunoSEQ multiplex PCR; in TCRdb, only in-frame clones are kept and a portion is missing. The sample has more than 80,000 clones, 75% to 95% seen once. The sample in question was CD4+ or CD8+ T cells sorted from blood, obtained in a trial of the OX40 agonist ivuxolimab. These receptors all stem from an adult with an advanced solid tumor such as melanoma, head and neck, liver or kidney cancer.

CDR3 residues: CASSYSRDTGELFF. The CDR3 DNA reads as TGTGCCAGCAGTTACTCGAGGGACACCGGGGAGCTGTTTTTT. V usage is TRBV6-6 and J usage is TRBJ2-2, with D possibly matching TRBD2 (5 bases). There are 14 residues in the CDR3. In germline, CDR1 is MNHNY, CDR2 SVGAGI (reference sequence). V was pared by 0 bases and J by 3 bases, with 5 bases between.

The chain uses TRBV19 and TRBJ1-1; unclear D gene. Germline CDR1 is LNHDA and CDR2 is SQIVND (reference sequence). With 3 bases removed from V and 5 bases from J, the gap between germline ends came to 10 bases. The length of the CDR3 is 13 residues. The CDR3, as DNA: TGTGCCAGTAGTATGGGGAGGCGAACTGAAGCTTTCTTT. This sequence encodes CASSMGRRTEAFF.

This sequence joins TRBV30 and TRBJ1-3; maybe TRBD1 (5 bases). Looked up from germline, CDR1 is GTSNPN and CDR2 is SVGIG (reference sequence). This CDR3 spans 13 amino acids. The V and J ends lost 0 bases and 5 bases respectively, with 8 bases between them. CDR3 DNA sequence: TGTGCCTGGAGTGTATCAGGGAGAAACACCATATATTTT. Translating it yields CAWSVSGRNTIYF.

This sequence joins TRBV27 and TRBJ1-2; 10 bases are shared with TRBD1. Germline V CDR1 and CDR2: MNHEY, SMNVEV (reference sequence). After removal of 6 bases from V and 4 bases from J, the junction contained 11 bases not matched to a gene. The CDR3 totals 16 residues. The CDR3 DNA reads TGTGCCAGCAGCCGAAGAGGGACAGGGGATACCTATGGCTACACCTTC. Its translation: CASSRRGTGDTYGYTF.

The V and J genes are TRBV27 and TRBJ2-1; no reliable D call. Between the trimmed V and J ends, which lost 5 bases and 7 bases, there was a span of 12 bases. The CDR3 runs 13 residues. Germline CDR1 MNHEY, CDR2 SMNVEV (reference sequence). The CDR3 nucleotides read TGTGCCAGCAGTACTCCGGTGGGAAATGAGCAGTTCTTC. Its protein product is CASSTPVGNEQFF.

The CDR3 is CSAGPLETQYF. The CDR3 nucleotides read TGCAGTGCTGGGCCCCTAGAGACCCAGTACTTC. The chain carries TRBV20-1 and TRBJ2-5; D gene ambiguous. Looked up from germline, CDR1 is DFQATT and CDR2 is SNEGSKA (reference sequence). V was clipped by 5 bases and J by 4 bases, with 8 bases between them. CDR3 size: 11 residues.

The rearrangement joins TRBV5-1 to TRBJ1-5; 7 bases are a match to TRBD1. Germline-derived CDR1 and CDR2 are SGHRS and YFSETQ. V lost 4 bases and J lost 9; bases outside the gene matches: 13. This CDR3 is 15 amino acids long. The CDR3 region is CASSLVGGAERPQHF. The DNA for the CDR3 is TGCGCCAGCAGCCTGGTAGGGGGCGCCGAAAGGCCCCAGCATTTT.

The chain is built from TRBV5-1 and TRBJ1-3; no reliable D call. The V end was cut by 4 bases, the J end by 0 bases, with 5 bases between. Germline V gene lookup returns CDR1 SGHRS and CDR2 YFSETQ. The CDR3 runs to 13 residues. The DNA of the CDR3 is TGCGCCAGCAGCGGGATCTCTGGAAACACCATATATTTT. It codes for CASSGISGNTIYF. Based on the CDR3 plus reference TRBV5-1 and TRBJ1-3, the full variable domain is KAGVTQTPRYLIKTRGQQVTLSCSPISGHRSVSWYQQTPGQGLQFLFEYFSETQRNKGNFPGRFSGRQFSNSRSEMNVSTLELGDSALYLCASSGISGNTIYFGEGSWLTVV.

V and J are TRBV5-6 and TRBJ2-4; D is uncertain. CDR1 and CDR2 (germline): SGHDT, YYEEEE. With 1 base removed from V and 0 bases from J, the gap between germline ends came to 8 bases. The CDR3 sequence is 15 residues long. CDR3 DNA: TGTGCCAGCAGCTTGCCGAAACTAGCCAAAAACATTCAGTACTTC. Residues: CASSLPKLAKNIQYF.

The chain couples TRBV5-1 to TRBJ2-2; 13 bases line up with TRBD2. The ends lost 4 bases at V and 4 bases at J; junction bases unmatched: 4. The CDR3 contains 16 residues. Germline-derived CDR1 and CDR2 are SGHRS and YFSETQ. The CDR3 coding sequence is TGCGCCAGCAGCGGGGGACTAGCGGGGCTCACCGGGGAGCTGTTTTTT. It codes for CASSGGLAGLTGELFF. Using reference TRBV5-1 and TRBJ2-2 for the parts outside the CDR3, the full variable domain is KAGVTQTPRYLIKTRGQQVTLSCSPISGHRSVSWYQQTPGQGLQFLFEYFSETQRNKGNFPGRFSGRQFSNSRSEMNVSTLELGDSALYLCASSGGLAGLTGELFFGEGSRLTVL.

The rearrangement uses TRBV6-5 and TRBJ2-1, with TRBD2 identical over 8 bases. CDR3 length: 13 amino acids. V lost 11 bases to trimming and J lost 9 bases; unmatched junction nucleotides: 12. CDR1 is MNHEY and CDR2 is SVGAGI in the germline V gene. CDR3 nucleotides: TGTGCCGTAACCGGGACTAGTGGAATTGAGCAGTTCTTC. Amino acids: CAVTGTSGIEQFF.

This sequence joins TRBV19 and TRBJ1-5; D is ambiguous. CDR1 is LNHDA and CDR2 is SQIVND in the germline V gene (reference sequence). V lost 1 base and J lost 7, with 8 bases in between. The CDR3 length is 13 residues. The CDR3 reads CASSIVPGQPQHF. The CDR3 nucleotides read TGTGCCAGTAGTATAGTCCCTGGACAGCCCCAGCATTTT.

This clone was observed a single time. The CDR3 region is CAWSASAPYEQYF. The CDR3 nucleotides are TGTGCCTGGAGTGCAAGCGCACCCTACGAGCAGTACTTC. The chain links TRBV30 to TRBJ2-7; D remains unclear. This CDR3 region has 13 residues. With 1 base removed from V and 2 bases from J, the gap between germline ends came to 9 bases. Germline-derived CDR1 and CDR2 are GTSNPN and SVGIG (reference sequence).

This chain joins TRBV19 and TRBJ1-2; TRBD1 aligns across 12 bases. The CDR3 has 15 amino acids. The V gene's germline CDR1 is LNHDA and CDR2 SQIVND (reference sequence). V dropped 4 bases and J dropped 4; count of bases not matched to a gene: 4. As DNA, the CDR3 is TGTGCCAGTAGTACCGGGACAGGGGGCCCCTATGGCTACACCTTC. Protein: CASSTGTGGPYGYTF.

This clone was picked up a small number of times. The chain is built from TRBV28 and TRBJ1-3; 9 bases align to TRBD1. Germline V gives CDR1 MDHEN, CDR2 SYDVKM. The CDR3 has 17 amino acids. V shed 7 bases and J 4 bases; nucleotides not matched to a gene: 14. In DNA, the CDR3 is TGTGCCAGCACCCCGGGACAGGGTGTCATGAAAGGAAACACCATATATTTT. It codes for CASTPGQGVMKGNTIYF.

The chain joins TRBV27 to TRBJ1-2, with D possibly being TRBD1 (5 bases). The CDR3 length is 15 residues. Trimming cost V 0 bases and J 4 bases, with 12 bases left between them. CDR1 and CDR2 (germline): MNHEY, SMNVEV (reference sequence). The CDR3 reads CASSLSTRGFYGYTF. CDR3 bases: TGTGCCAGCAGTTTATCGACCCGGGGGTTCTATGGCTACACCTTC.

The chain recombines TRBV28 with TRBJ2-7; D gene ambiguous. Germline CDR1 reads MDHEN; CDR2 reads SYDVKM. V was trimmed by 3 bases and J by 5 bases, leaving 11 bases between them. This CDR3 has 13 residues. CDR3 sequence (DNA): TGTGCCAGCAGTTTTACTTTAACCCACGAGCAGTACTTC. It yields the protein CASSFTLTHEQYF.

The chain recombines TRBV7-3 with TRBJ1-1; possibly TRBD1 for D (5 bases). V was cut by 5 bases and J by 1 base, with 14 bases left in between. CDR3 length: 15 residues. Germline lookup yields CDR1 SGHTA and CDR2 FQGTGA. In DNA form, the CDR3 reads TGTGCCAGCAGCCCCCAAGCTGGGGGGAACACTGAAGCTTTCTTT. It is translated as CASSPQAGGNTEAFF.

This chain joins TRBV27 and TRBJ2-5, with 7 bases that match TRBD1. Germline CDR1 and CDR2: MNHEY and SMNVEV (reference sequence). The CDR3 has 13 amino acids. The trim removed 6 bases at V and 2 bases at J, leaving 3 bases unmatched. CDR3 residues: CASRRQGQETQYF. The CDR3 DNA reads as TGTGCCAGCAGAAGACAGGGTCAAGAGACCCAGTACTTC.

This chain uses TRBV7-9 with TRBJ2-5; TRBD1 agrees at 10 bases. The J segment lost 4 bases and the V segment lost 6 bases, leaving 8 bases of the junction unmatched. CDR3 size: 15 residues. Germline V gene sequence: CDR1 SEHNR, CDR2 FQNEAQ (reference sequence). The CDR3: CASSPGTGVPETQYF. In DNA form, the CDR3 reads TGTGCCAGCAGTCCCGGGACAGGGGTACCAGAGACCCAGTACTTC.

CDR3 in DNA: TGTGCCAGCAGCTTAAACGCAGGGGTCTCCTACGAGCAGTACTTC. Translation gives CASSLNAGVSYEQYF. This rearrangement joins TRBV7-2 to TRBJ2-7; TRBD1 might be the D (6 bases). Looked up from germline, CDR1 is SGHTA and CDR2 is FQGNSA. V was pared by 2 bases and J by 0 bases, with 11 bases between. The CDR3 has 15 residues.

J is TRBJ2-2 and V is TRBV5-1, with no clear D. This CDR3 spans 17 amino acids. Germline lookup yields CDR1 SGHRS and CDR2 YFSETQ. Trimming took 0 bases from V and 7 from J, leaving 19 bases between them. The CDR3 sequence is CASSLASGLDRVGELFF. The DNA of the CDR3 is TGCGCCAGCAGCTTGGCATCTGGGCTAGATCGAGTCGGGGAGCTGTTTTTT. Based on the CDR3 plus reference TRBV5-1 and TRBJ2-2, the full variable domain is KAGVTQTPRYLIKTRGQQVTLSCSPISGHRSVSWYQQTPGQGLQFLFEYFSETQRNKGNFPGRFSGRQFSNSRSEMNVSTLELGDSALYLCASSLASGLDRVGELFFGEGSRLTVL.

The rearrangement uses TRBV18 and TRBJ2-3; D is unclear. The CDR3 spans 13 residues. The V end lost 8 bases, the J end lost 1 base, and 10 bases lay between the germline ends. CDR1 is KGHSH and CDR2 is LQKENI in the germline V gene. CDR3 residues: CASHPVGTDTQYF. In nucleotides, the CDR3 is TGTGCCAGCCATCCCGTGGGCACAGATACGCAGTATTTT.